This T cell receptor beta chain was profiled in a study of beta chain features in type 1 diabetes listed by TCRdb under 2018. Regarding the study in general: Patients and healthy donors did not differ in mean age, gender distribution, total cell number or subset yield. A total of approximately 110,000,000 sorted cells were examined across all samples, and a strong correlation was observed between cell number per subset and RNA yield. In the study, recently diagnosed type 1 diabetes patients and matched healthy donors were compared on the TCRB repertoires of their sorted circulating CD4+ T cell subsets. Naive and central memory subsets were obtained from all 30 or so donors, but regulatory and stem cell-like memory subsets were isolated from only 8 patients and 8 healthy donors. The investigation overall reported the following: Shorter templates might have been favored by PCR, but patient and control samples were amplified and corrected together, so both groups would have been affected equally by any skew. Patients with type 1 diabetes made fewer insertions and deleted more nucleotides at VDJ recombination sites, implying thymic rearrangement abnormalities. Naive, central memory and regulatory TCRB repertoires appeared to be more alike among patients than among healthy donors. Because the HLA sub-analyses included only small numbers of individuals, any influence of HLA type on TCRB rearrangement was left unresolved. Because cDNA was sequenced instead of genomic DNA, activated cells with high expression could be over-represented, although the groups did not differ in activation or CD3 levels. A moderate but significant shortening of TCRB CDR3 length was observed in type 1 diabetes patients in all four CD4+ subsets.

All of the isolated RNA was reverse transcribed with the High Capacity cDNA Reverse Transcription Kit, so expressed TCRB transcripts were sequenced. Deep immunoSEQ sequencing was applied to naive, central memory and regulatory T cell samples, giving an average of around 3.8 million total reads per sample. Sorted cells were lysed in RLT buffer, and RNA was extracted using DNase-treated RNeasy Micro or Mini kits according to cell number. To prevent cross-contamination, each cell subset was processed individually, whereas patient and healthy donor samples were processed jointly. The immunoSEQ multiplex PCR was used to amplify TCRB sequences from cDNA, yielding 87-bp fragments that span the CDR3 region. Amplicons were sequenced on the Illumina HiSeq platform. Under the source paper's analysis protocol: Synthetic template baselines were used to correct PCR bias computationally, reads within Hamming distance 2 were collapsed, and singletons that could not be merged were discarded. Reads were aligned against IMGT so that V, D and J genes, CDR3 length and insertions or deletions at six rearrangement sites could be assigned. Within each subset, clonotype counts were normalized to sorted cell number, and only after that were true diversity and Gini coefficients computed with the tcR R package. The overlap coefficient, calculated on TCRB nucleotide sequences, was used to quantify repertoire sharing. As a proxy for the pre-selection repertoire, out-of-frame TCRB sequences from naive cells were analyzed. In TCRdb, the immuneACCESS table is reduced to in-frame sequences with V and J assigned. These tables do not hold every clone; where another copy was compared, an unresolved V gene accounts for under half, and the others remain unexplained. The D gene and trimming were derived from the DNA, and the V and J assignments and clone size from that table. Here the sample has around 310,000 clones; 11% occur a single time. Jointly, the top ten make up approximately 0.016% of the sample.

A single peripheral blood draw of approximately 0.11 L on average was collected from each donor into heparinised tubes. Naive, central memory, regulatory and stem cell-like memory CD4+ T cells were sorted on a BD FACSAria II using a panel including CD45RO, CCR7, CD25, CD127, CD95 and CD27. A purity above 98% was achieved for all sorted populations. PBMCs were isolated right away by Lymphoprep density gradient centrifugation and were stained directly, without culture. Samples were stained and sorted in pairs, with one healthy donor and one patient per experiment, so that batch effects were minimized. V is pared back by 2 bases and J by 2 bases, with 6 bases lying between the germline termini. CDR1 and CDR2 were assigned from the germline V gene as SGHTA and FQGTGA. From the cysteine up to the phenylalanine, the CDR3 has a length of 13 residues. The only DNA kept is the CDR3, 39 bases in frame from the first base.

This clone was picked up a small number of times. This clone's antigen is unknown. Base qualities are not recorded, but no much larger clone differs from it by a single base. The sequence was collected from a woman between 25 and 40 years old in good health. The sequenced sample was naive CD4+ T cells from blood. The intended sense of this specimen's cell subset or site label: true naive CD4+ T cells. Recombination linked TRBV7-3 to TRBJ1-1; the D gene is unclear. In nucleotides, the sequence is TGTGCCAGCAGCTTAGACTCAAACACTGAAGCTTTCTTT. Translated, this is CASSLDSNTEAFF.